In its sample, the clone carrying this T cell receptor beta chain was seen once. Germline V lookup: CDR1 MNHNS, CDR2 SASEGT. This CDR3 has 13 amino acids. J gave up 7 bases and V 8 bases, and 10 bases lay outside the gene matches. This sample was included in a study of shared clonotypes between healthy human individuals. Original processing notes: As immunoSEQ supplied junction-only sequences (without quality scores), filtering differed. Profiled with immunoSEQ multiplex PCR; TCRdb holds only in-frame clones, not every one. The V and J calls and the clone size are those of that table, but D and trimming were determined from the DNA. The sample lists under 1,100,000 clones, around 76% occurring once.

The TCR originated in a man in his late teens or twenties in good health. The chain joins TRBV6-1 to TRBJ2-7, with 8 bases that match TRBD1. Sequencing input: memory CD4+ T cells sorted from blood. Sample subset: CD45RA-negative fraction. The CDR3 loop reads CASGDRIPGEQYF. CDR3 nucleotides: TGTGCCAGCGGGGACAGGATCCCGGGGGAGCAGTACTTC.